The 2 T cell receptor beta chains below come from one sample, sequenced in a study of cytotoxic CD8 clonotypes in ibrutinib-treated CLL. Method: immunoSEQ multiplex PCR; TCRdb's copy keeps in-frame clones and lacks some. Here the sample spans about 300,000 clones, under 70% being singletons. The specimen comprised PBMCs, sampled after 36 months of ibrutinib treatment. All receptors derive from a human donor with chronic lymphocytic leukemia.

The V gene is TRBV6-5, the J gene TRBJ2-3, with D perhaps matching TRBD1 (5 bases). V gave up 4 bases and J gave up 4 bases, with 9 bases separating them. This CDR3 region has 13 residues. Germline assignment: CDR1 MNHEY and CDR2 SVGAGI. The CDR3 nucleotides read TGTGCCAGCAGTTTCCCAGGGTCAGATACGCAGTATTTT. Encoded protein: CASSFPGSDTQYF.

A few counts support this clone. V is TRBV7-9 and J is TRBJ2-7; TRBD1 matches 9 bases. This CDR3 has 15 residues. Germline CDR1 is SEHNR and CDR2 is FQNEAQ (reference sequence). V was clipped by 2 bases and J by 3 bases; unmatched bases: 5. The CDR3 DNA reads TGTGCCAGCAGCTTACTTGGACAGGGGAACTACGAGCAGTACTTC. Residues: CASSLLGQGNYEQYF.